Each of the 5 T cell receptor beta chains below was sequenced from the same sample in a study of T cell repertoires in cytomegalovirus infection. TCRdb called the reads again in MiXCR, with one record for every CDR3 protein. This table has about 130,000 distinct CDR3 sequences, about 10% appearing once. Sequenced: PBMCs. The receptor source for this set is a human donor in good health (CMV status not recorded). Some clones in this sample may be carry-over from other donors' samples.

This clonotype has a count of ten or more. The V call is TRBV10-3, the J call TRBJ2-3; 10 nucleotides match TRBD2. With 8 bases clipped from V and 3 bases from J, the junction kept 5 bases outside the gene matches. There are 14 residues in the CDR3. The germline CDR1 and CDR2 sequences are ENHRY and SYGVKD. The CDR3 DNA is TGTGCCATCGGTCGTAGCGGGGGGACAGATACGCAGTATTTT. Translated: CAIGRSGGTDTQYF.

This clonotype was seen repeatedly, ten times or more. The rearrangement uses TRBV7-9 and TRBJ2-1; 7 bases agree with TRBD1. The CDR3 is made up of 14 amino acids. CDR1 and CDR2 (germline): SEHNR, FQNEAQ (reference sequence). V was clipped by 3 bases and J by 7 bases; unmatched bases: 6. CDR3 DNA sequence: TGTGCCAGCAGCTTTGAGGGGGCGCGGAATGAGCAGTTCTTC. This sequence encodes CASSFEGARNEQFF.

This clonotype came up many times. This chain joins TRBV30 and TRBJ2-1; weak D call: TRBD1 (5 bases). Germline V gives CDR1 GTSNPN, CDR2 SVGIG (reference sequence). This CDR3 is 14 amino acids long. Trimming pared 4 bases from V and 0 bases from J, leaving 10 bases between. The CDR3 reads CAWKQGYSYNEQFF. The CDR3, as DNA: TGTGCCTGGAAGCAGGGTTACTCCTACAATGAGCAGTTCTTC.

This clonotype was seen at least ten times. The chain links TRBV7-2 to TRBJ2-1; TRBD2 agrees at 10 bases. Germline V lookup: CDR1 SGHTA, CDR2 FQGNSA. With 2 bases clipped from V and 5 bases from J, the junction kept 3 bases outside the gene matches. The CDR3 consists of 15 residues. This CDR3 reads CASSLFSGGNNEQFF. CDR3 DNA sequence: TGTGCCAGCAGCTTATTTAGCGGGGGGAACAATGAGCAGTTCTTC.

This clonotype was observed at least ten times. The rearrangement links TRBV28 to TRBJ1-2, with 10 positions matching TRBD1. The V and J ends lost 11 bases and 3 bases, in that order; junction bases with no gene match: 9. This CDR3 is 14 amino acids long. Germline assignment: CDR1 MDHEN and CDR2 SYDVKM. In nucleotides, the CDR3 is TGTGCCTCCAAAGGGACAGGGGCCGACTATGGCTACACCTTC. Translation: CASKGTGADYGYTF.